This T cell receptor (beta chain) was recovered during a study of T cell responses to AZD1222 COVID-19 vaccine. Repertoires were generated with immunoSEQ multiplex PCR, while TCRdb's copy carries only in-frame clones and drops some. The sample yields around 160,000 clones, about 90% seen once. With 0 bases removed from V and 0 bases from J, the gap between germline ends came to 9 bases. The CDR3 consists of 15 residues. Germline V CDR1 and CDR2: GTSNPN, SVGIG (reference sequence). The study, taken as a whole, reports: As reported, nearly half of all spike-specific TCRs target variant regions that are unmutated. Spike-specific TCR breadth rose after two AZD1222 doses, and depth rose as well. All repertoire sampling was performed exclusively after the peak T cell response.

In the case of this clone: The antigen is not known.

This rearrangement joins TRBV30 to TRBJ1-3, with no clear D. The sample here was peripheral blood, taken 28 days after the second AZD1222 dose. The sequence was obtained from an adult who received the AZD1222 COVID-19 vaccine. For the CDR3, the DNA is TGTGCCTGGAGTGTAGCCGGTTACTCTGGAAACACCATATATTTT. Amino acids: CAWSVAGYSGNTIYF.